These 20 T cell receptor beta chains were sequenced from one sample in a study of T cell repertoires in cytomegalovirus infection (dated by TCRdb to 2018 to 2020). These receptors have no identified antigens. What this sample's treatment or condition label stands for: in vitro stimulation with specific CMV peptide epitopes to enrich CMV-specific T cells. The sequencer listed for this sample is Illumina HiSeq 1500. TCRdb itself trimmed the public reads at Q25 with fastp, ran MiXCR and retained productive beta chains. Every entry covers one CDR3 protein and lists the most common genes and DNA from its rows. The sample table shows roughly 730,000 distinct CDR3 sequences, and about 30% are seen once. The ten top clones hold over 15% of the sample. The material sequenced was cultured PBMCs, taken from culture after CMV antigen stimulation. The receptors stem from a human donor in good health (CMV status not recorded). Some clones in this sample may be carry-over from other donors' samples.

This clonotype turned up a few times. The gene calls are TRBV28 and TRBJ1-2; D ambiguous. Between the trimmed V and J ends, which lost 6 bases and 0 bases, there was a span of 17 bases. This CDR3 is built from 16 residues. Germline assignment: CDR1 MDHEN and CDR2 SYDVKM. The CDR3 coding sequence is TGTGCCAGCAGCCCCTTTCGGCAGGTCCCTAACTATGGCTACACCTTC. Amino acid sequence: CASSPFRQVPNYGYTF.

This clonotype has more than one count but fewer than ten. The rearrangement uses TRBV10-3 and TRBJ2-1; TRBD2 might be the D (6 bases). V lost 4 bases, J lost 0 bases, and 10 bases lay in between. CDR3 length: 15 residues. Germline loops: CDR1 ENHRY, CDR2 SYGVKD. The CDR3 nucleotides read TGTGCCATCAGTGTAGCGGTAAGCTCCTACAATGAGCAGTTCTTC. It yields the protein CAISVAVSSYNEQFF.

This clonotype was seen only a few times. This rearrangement joins TRBV7-9 to TRBJ2-3; TRBD2 matches at 13 bases. This CDR3 spans 20 amino acids. V gave up 4 bases and J gave up 0 bases; unmatched junction bases: 13. Germline-derived CDR1 and CDR2 are SEHNR and FQNEAQ (reference sequence). The CDR3, as DNA: TGTGCCAGCAGCTCACCCAGAGGGACTAGCGGGGCCCCTAGCACAGATACGCAGTATTTT. Translated: CASSSPRGTSGAPSTDTQYF.

The rearrangement joins TRBV2 to TRBJ1-1; tentatively, D is TRBD1 (6 bases). This CDR3 has 15 amino acids. Germline CDR1 is SNHLY and CDR2 is FYNNEI. V lost 5 bases to trimming and J lost 4 bases, with 17 bases between them. The CDR3 DNA is TGTGCCAGCAGTCCTTTACAGGGTACCGGCACTGAAGCTTTCTTT. This codes for CASSPLQGTGTEAFF.

In DNA form, the CDR3 reads TGTGCCAGCAGTTACTCGGTAAAGCGGGGTATCACAGATACGCAGTATTTT. Translated: CASSYSVKRGITDTQYF. The V gene is TRBV6-2 or TRBV6-3, the J gene TRBJ2-3, with 7 bases aligning to TRBD2. Losses at the gene ends were 0 bases for V and 2 bases for J; bases not matched to a gene: 8. Germline CDR1 and CDR2: MNHEY and SVGEGT. The CDR3 runs to 17 residues.

This clonotype was observed a few times. The V gene is TRBV12-3 or TRBV12-4, the J gene TRBJ1-1, with no clear D. The germline V and J ends were trimmed by 4 bases and 3 bases, with 15 bases remaining between them. This CDR3 is 15 amino acids long. As DNA, the CDR3 is TGTGCCAGCAGTTCATCGGGGTTTGGGGACACTGAAGCTTTCTTT. It encodes CASSSSGFGDTEAFF.

The rearrangement joins TRBV15 to TRBJ2-3; D might be TRBD2 (6 bases). The CDR3 loop spans 14 amino acids. Germline values: CDR1 LNHNV, CDR2 YYDKDF (reference sequence). Trimming pared 1 base from V and 4 bases from J, leaving 9 bases between. In DNA, the CDR3 is TGTGCCACCAGCAGAGCGCGGGGCCCAGATACGCAGTATTTT. Translation gives CATSRARGPDTQYF.

The chain is built from TRBV11-2 and TRBJ1-6; 7 bases align to TRBD1. Germline lookup yields CDR1 SGHAT and CDR2 FQNNGV. V lost 5 bases, J lost 7 bases, and 8 bases stayed unmatched. The CDR3 has 15 residues. CDR3 sequence (DNA): TGTGCCAGCAGCCCAGGACAGGCGGGCAATTCACCCCTCCACTTT. Translating it yields CASSPGQAGNSPLHF.

This clonotype was found a few times. The chain couples TRBV7-2 to TRBJ2-7; TRBD2 matches 14 bases. The CDR3 consists of 19 residues. The germline gives CDR1 SGHTA, CDR2 FQGNSA. The trim removed 1 base at V and 4 bases at J, leaving 12 bases unmatched. The chain's CDR3 is CASSLGLSPRTSGGYEQYF. The DNA of the CDR3 is TGTGCCAGCAGCTTAGGACTCTCCCCTCGGACTAGCGGGGGGTACGAGCAGTACTTC.

V and J are TRBV20-1 and TRBJ2-3; 9 bases line up with TRBD2. V was pared by 0 bases and J by 4 bases, with 8 bases of the junction left unmatched. The V gene's germline CDR1 is DFQATT and CDR2 SNEGSKA (reference sequence). The CDR3 consists of 16 residues. The DNA of the CDR3 is TGCAGTGCTAGAGACTTTGGCGGGGGGGCCTCAGATACGCAGTATTTT. This encodes CSARDFGGGASDTQYF.

This clonotype was counted at least ten times. The chain recombines TRBV7-2 with TRBJ1-6, with D unresolved. Germline CDR1 reads SGHTA; CDR2 reads FQGNSA. This CDR3 region has 12 residues. The V end was cut by 4 bases, the J end by 12 bases, with 10 bases between. The CDR3 region has the DNA TGTGCCAGCAGCTCCCACGGTCTACCCCTCCACTTT. It yields the protein CASSSHGLPLHF.

Only a few counts were recorded for this clonotype. The V call is TRBV19, the J call TRBJ2-2; 11 nucleotides align to TRBD2. V lost 6 bases, J lost 6 bases, and 9 bases stayed unmatched. Per germline, CDR1 LNHDA and CDR2 SQIVND (reference sequence). CDR3 length equals 16 residues. CDR3 in amino acids: CASSPAGLAVPGELFF. CDR3 in DNA: TGTGCCAGTAGCCCAGCGGGACTAGCGGTCCCCGGGGAGCTGTTTTTT.

This clonotype was seen repeatedly, ten times or more. This chain links TRBV7-2 with TRBJ1-2; no firm D call. The germline V gene encodes CDR1 SGHTA and CDR2 FQGNSA. The CDR3 is made up of 14 amino acids. Trimming removed 3 bases from V and 4 bases from J, with 12 bases in between. The CDR3 reads CASSFYNGFYGYTF. For the CDR3, the DNA is TGTGCCAGCAGCTTTTATAACGGATTCTATGGCTACACCTTC.

This clonotype has ten or more counts. The chain carries TRBV7-9 and TRBJ1-5; TRBD1 is a possible D gene (6 bases). Germline V gives CDR1 SEHNR, CDR2 FQNEAQ (reference sequence). The V gene lost 5 bases and the J gene lost 0 bases, with 20 bases spanning the gap. CDR3 length: 18 residues. CDR3 bases: TGTGCCAGCAGCCGGAATTGGACAGTCACTATTAGCAATCAGCCCCAGCATTTT. Its protein product is CASSRNWTVTISNQPQHF. The variable domain in full, with the rest retrieved from reference TRBV7-9 and TRBJ1-5, is DTGVSQNPRHKITKRGQNVTFRCDPISEHNRLYWYRQTLGQGPEFLTYFQNEAQLEKSRLLSDRFSAERPKGSFSTLEIQRTEQGDSAMYLCASSRNWTVTISNQPQHFGDGTRLSIL.

This clonotype came up a few times. V and J are TRBV12-3 or TRBV12-4 and TRBJ1-5; tentative D call: TRBD1 (6 bases). The ends were cut back, 6 bases at V and 1 base at J, with 16 bases in the middle. This CDR3 region has 16 residues. CDR3 protein: CASRRGGAASNQPQHF. CDR3 sequence (DNA): TGTGCCAGCAGGCGGGGGGGGGCAGCAAGCAATCAGCCCCAGCATTTT.

The V and J genes are TRBV5-6 and TRBJ2-5; TRBD1 or TRBD2 may be the D gene (5 bases each). There are 14 residues in the CDR3. The V and J ends lost 4 bases and 7 bases respectively, with 17 bases between them. Germline V gives CDR1 SGHDT, CDR2 YYEEEE. This CDR3 reads CASSLLQQAGTQYF. CDR3 nucleotide sequence: TGTGCCAGCAGCCTCCTGCAACAGGCGGGGACCCAGTACTTC. Full variable domain (rest looked up from reference TRBV5-6 and TRBJ2-5): DAGVTQSPTHLIKTRGQQVTLRCSPKSGHDTVSWYQQALGQGPQFIFQYYEEEERQRGNFPDRFSGHQFPNYSSELNVNALLLGDSALYLCASSLLQQAGTQYFGPGTRLLVL.

The chain employs TRBV10-3 and TRBJ2-5; TRBD1 agrees at 10 bases. The V segment lost 5 bases and the J segment 5 bases; nucleotides outside the gene matches: 11. The V gene's germline CDR1 is ENHRY and CDR2 SYGVKD. The CDR3 is 16 residues long. The CDR3 sequence is CAISRTGTGVGETQYF. The CDR3 bases are TGTGCCATCAGTAGAACCGGGACAGGGGTAGGGGAGACCCAGTACTTC.

The chain uses TRBV6-5 and TRBJ2-3; 9 nucleotides line up with TRBD2. The CDR3 is 16 residues long. Germline V lookup: CDR1 MNHEY, CDR2 SVGAGI. The V gene end was trimmed by 5 bases and the J gene end by 1 base; junction bases not matched to a gene: 7. The CDR3 nucleotides are TGTGCCAGCAGTCGCGGGGGGGCCTCAGGCACAGATACGCAGTATTTT. Its protein is CASSRGGASGTDTQYF.

This clonotype was recorded a few times. This chain connects TRBV28 to TRBJ2-7, with D hard to call. CDR3 length equals 11 residues. With 10 bases removed from V and 0 bases from J, the gap between germline ends came to 7 bases. Germline V gene data show CDR1 as MDHEN and CDR2 as SYDVKM. DNA for the CDR3: TGTGCCACCCTGGCCTCCTACGAGCAGTACTTC. Translated, it gives CATLASYEQYF.

Only a few counts were recorded for this clonotype. CDR3 residues: CASSLPRSPDEAFF. CDR3 sequence (DNA): TGTGCCAGCAGCTTACCGCGTAGCCCCGATGAAGCTTTCTTT. The chain employs TRBV7-8 and TRBJ1-1; D remains unclear. Trimming shortened V by 2 bases and J by 7 bases, and 14 bases separated the two germline ends. The V gene's germline CDR1 is SGHVS and CDR2 FQNEAQ. The CDR3 runs to 14 residues. Drawing the rest from reference TRBV7-8 and TRBJ1-1, the complete variable domain is GAGVSQSPRYKVAKRGQDVALRCDPISGHVSLFWYQQALGQGPEFLTYFQNEAQLDKSGLPSDRFFAERPEGSVSTLKIQRTQQEDSAVYLCASSLPRSPDEAFFGQGTRLTVV.